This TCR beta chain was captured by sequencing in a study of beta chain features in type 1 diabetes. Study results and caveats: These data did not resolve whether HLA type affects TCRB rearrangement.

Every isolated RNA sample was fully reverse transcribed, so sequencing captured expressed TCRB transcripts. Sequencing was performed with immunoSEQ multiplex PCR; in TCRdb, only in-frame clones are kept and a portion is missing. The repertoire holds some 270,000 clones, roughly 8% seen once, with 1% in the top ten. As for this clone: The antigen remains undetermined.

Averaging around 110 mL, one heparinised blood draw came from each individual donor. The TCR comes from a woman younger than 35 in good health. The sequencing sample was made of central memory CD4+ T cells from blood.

In nucleotides, the CDR3 is TGTGCCAGCAGTTCCTTCCAGGGTATCGATGAGCAGTTCTTC. Its translation: CASSSFQGIDEQFF. This chain connects TRBV6-6 to TRBJ2-1; D is possibly TRBD1 (5 bases). This CDR3 spans 14 amino acids. V was shortened by 4 bases and J by 8 bases, with 15 bases between the two germline ends. CDR1 and CDR2 (germline): MNHNY, SVGAGI (reference sequence).